The 11 T cell receptor beta chains presented below share a single source sample, sequenced in a study of precursors of human CD4 cytotoxic T cells. Four sorted CD4+ memory subsets, central memory, effector memory, IL-7R-high TEMRA and IL-7R-negative TEMRA, were UMI-sequenced. TCRdb fed the reads into MiXCR, producing one record per CDR3 protein. Here the sample spans 600 to 900 distinct CDR3 sequences, about 13% being singletons. Sequenced input: memory CD4+ T cells from blood (PBMCs). The receptors here all came from a human donor in good health.

By sample share, this clonotype is large. This chain joins TRBV11-3 and TRBJ2-3; D unclear. V lost 2 bases and J lost 0, with 9 bases in between. The CDR3 contains 15 residues. The germline gives CDR1 SGHNT, CDR2 YENEEA. This chain's CDR3 is CASSLRAASTDTQYF. The CDR3 bases are TGTGCCAGCAGCTTAAGGGCAGCTAGCACAGATACGCAGTATTTT.

This clonotype was counted between two and nine times. The genes are TRBV29-1 and TRBJ2-1, with unresolved D. V was shortened by 0 bases and J by 5 bases, with 14 bases between the two germline ends. Germline V CDR1 and CDR2: SQVTM, ANQGSEA. The CDR3 contains 15 residues. CDR3 coding DNA: TGCAGCGTTGAAGATCCAGTTGGGTCCCACAATGAGCAGTTCTTC. Its translation: CSVEDPVGSHNEQFF.

This clonotype qualifies as large. The genes are TRBV6-5 and TRBJ1-5, with 10 bases matching TRBD1. Germline CDR1 and CDR2: MNHEY and SVGAGI. The CDR3 extends over 19 amino acids. The V segment lost 6 bases and the J segment 0 bases; nucleotides outside the gene matches: 14. Here the CDR3 DNA reads TGTGCCAGCAGACCCTCGGGACAGGGGCTGTCTGGTAGCAATCAGCCCCAGCATTTT. Protein: CASRPSGQGLSGSNQPQHF.

The rearrangement links TRBV5-6 to TRBJ2-7; D unresolved. Germline V gene sequence: CDR1 SGHDT, CDR2 YYEEEE. The V end was cut by 3 bases, the J end by 3 bases, with 13 bases between. The length of the CDR3 is 14 residues. The CDR3 coding sequence is TGTGCCAGCAGCTCCAAGGCGGATCTCTACGAGCAGTACTTC. This gives the protein CASSSKADLYEQYF.

The chain joins TRBV7-9 to TRBJ1-5; D is uncertain. This CDR3 has 14 amino acids. Between the trimmed V and J ends, which lost 5 bases and 0 bases, there was a span of 8 bases. In germline, CDR1 is SEHNR, CDR2 FQNEAQ (reference sequence). The CDR3 DNA reads as TGTGCCAGCAGCGAGGGATATAGCAATCAGCCCCAGCATTTT. Its translation: CASSEGYSNQPQHF.

The chain combines TRBV2 with TRBJ2-2; D is unresolved. CDR3 length: 14 residues. CDR1 and CDR2 from the germline V gene are SNHLY and FYNNEI. Trimming left V 3 bases short and J 5 bases short, with 10 bases between. CDR3 region: CASSEAVGTGELFF. The CDR3 nucleotides read TGTGCCAGCAGTGAGGCAGTTGGAACCGGGGAGCTGTTTTTT.

The rearrangement links TRBV6-5 to TRBJ2-3, with D unclear. Trimming took 2 bases from V and 6 from J, leaving 12 bases between them. The CDR3 sequence is 14 residues long. Germline CDR1 reads MNHEY; CDR2 reads SVGAGI. The CDR3 loop reads CASSYASTRDTQYF. The CDR3 nucleotides read TGTGCCAGCAGTTACGCGTCCACTCGGGATACGCAGTATTTT.

This clonotype is large in the sample. V is TRBV29-1 and J is TRBJ1-5; D uncertain. V was cut by 4 bases and J by 9 bases, with 4 bases left in between. The CDR3 has 9 amino acids. CDR1 and CDR2 from the germline V gene are SQVTM and ANQGSEA. This CDR3 is CSVGPPQHF. The CDR3, as DNA: TGCAGCGTTGGTCCGCCCCAGCATTTT.

A word on this clonotype: Compared with germline, one end of the junction differs, possibly owing to a read error. The chain joins TRBV5-6 to TRBJ2-3; 7 nucleotides agree with TRBD1. From germline, CDR1 is SGHDT and CDR2 YYEEEE. The CDR3 is made up of 15 amino acids. CDR3 sequence (DNA): TGTGCCAGCAGCCAGGGACAGATGAACACAGATACGCAGGATTTT. Translating it yields CASSQGQMNTDTQDF.

This clonotype has only a few counts. The gene calls are TRBV19 and TRBJ1-1; D remains ambiguous. This CDR3 comprises 14 residues. V was trimmed by 3 bases and J by 7 bases, leaving 15 bases between them. The germline V gene has CDR1 LNHDA and CDR2 SQIVND (reference sequence). The CDR3 loop is CASSIKSTIGEAFF. The DNA of the CDR3 is TGTGCCAGTAGTATTAAGTCCACCATCGGTGAAGCTTTCTTT.

This clonotype is large (0.1 to 1%) in the sample. The CDR3 is CASSPTRQSMNTEAFF. DNA for the CDR3: TGTGCCAGCTCGCCTACAAGACAGTCCATGAACACTGAAGCTTTCTTT. This sequence joins TRBV18 and TRBJ1-1, with TRBD1 as a possible D gene (5 bases). The V end lost 6 bases, the J end lost 0 bases, and 17 bases lay between the germline ends. This CDR3 spans 16 amino acids. Germline CDR1 reads KGHSH; CDR2 reads LQKENI.